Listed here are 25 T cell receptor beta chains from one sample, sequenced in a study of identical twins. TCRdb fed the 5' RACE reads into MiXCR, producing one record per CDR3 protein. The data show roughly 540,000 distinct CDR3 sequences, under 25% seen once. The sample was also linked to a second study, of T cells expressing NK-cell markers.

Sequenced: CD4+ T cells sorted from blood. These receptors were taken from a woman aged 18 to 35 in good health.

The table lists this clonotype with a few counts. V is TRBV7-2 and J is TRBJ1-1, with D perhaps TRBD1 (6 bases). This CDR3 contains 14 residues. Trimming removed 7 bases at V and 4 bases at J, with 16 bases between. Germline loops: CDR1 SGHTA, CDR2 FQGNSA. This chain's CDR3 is CASTLGGRSTEAFF. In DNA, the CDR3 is TGTGCCAGCACCCTCGGGGGCAGGAGCACTGAAGCTTTCTTT.

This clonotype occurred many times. CDR3 sequence: CATGQGNSGANVLTF. The CDR3 DNA reads as TGCGCCACCGGACAGGGGAACTCTGGGGCCAACGTCCTGACTTTC. V usage is TRBV5-1 and J usage is TRBJ2-6, with 9 bases that match TRBD1. The ends lost 9 bases at V and 0 bases at J; junction bases unmatched: 4. CDR3 length: 15 residues. CDR1 is SGHRS, CDR2 YFSETQ, per germline.

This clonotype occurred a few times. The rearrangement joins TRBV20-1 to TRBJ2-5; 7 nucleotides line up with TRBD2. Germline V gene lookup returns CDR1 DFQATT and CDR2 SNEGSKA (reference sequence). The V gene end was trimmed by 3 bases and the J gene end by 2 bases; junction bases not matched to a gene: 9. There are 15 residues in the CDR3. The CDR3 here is CSASKGASGQETQYF. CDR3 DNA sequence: TGCAGTGCTAGTAAAGGGGCTAGCGGTCAAGAGACCCAGTACTTC.

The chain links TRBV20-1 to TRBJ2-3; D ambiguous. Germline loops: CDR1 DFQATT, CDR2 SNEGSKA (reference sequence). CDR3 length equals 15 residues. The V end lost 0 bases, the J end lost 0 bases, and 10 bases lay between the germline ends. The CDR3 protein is CSAREGTRSTDTQYF. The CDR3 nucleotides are TGCAGTGCTAGAGAGGGTACCCGAAGCACAGATACGCAGTATTTT.

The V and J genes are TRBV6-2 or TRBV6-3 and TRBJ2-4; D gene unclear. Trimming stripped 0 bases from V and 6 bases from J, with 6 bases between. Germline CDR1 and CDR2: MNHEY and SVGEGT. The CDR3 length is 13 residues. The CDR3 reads CASSYSSGNIQYF. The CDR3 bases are TGTGCCAGCAGTTACTCCTCGGGAAACATTCAGTACTTC.

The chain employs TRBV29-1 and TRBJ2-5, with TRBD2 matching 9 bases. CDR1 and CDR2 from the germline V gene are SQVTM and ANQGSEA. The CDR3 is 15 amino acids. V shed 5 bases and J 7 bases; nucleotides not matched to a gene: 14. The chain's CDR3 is CSVKYPGLAIGTQYF. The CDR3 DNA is TGCAGCGTTAAGTACCCGGGACTAGCAATCGGGACCCAGTACTTC.

The CDR3 region is CASSQYHSNQPQHF. CDR3 DNA: TGTGCCAGCAGCCAGTACCATAGCAATCAGCCCCAGCATTTT. This chain links TRBV3-1 with TRBJ1-5; D is unclear. Trimming took 3 bases from V and 0 from J, leaving 6 bases between them. The CDR3 is 14 residues long. The V gene's germline CDR1 is LGHDT and CDR2 YNNKEL (reference sequence).

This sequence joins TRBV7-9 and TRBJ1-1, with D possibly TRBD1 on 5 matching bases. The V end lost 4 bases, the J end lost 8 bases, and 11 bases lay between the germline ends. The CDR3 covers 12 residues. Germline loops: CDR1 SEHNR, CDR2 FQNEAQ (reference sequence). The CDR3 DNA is TGTGCCAGCAGCTCGGGGACTCTCGAAGCTTTCTTT. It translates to CASSSGTLEAFF.

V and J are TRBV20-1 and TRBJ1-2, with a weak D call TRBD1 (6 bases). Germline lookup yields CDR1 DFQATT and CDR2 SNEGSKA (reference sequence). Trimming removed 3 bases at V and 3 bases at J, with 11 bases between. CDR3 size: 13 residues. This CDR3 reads CSASAQGDYGYTF. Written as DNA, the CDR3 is TGCAGTGCTAGTGCACAGGGTGACTATGGCTACACCTTC.

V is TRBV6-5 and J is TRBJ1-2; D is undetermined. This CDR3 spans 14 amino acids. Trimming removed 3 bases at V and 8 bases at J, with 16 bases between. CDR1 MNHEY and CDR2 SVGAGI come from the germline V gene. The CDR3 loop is CASSYLSGSEGYTF. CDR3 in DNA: TGTGCCAGCAGTTATTTGTCCGGGAGCGAGGGCTACACCTTC.

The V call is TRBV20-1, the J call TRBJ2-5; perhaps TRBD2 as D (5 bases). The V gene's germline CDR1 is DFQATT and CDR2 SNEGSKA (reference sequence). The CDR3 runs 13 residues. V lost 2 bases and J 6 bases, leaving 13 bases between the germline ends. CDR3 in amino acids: CSARILASKTQYF. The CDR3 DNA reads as TGCAGTGCTAGAATCCTAGCTTCGAAGACCCAGTACTTC.

CDR3 coding DNA: TGCAGTGCTAGAACGGGTGCGGGCACTGAAGCTTTCTTT. Residues: CSARTGAGTEAFF. The chain uses TRBV20-1 and TRBJ1-1, with unresolved D. Trimming cost V 2 bases and J 4 bases, with 11 bases left between them. The germline V gene encodes CDR1 DFQATT and CDR2 SNEGSKA (reference sequence). The length of the CDR3 is 13 residues.

CDR3 in amino acids: CAWRRDLQYEQYF. The CDR3 DNA is TGTGCCTGGCGACGGGACCTCCAGTACGAGCAGTACTTC. V usage is TRBV30 and J usage is TRBJ2-7, with D tentatively TRBD1 or TRBD2 (5 bases each). Per germline, CDR1 GTSNPN and CDR2 SVGIG (reference sequence). Trimming removed 5 bases at V and 4 bases at J, with 15 bases between. The CDR3 loop spans 13 amino acids.

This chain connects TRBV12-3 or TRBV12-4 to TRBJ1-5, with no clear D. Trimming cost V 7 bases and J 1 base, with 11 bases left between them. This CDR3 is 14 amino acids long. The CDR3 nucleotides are TGTGCCAGCACTCAGATGGGGAGCAATCAGCCCCAGCATTTT. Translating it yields CASTQMGSNQPQHF.

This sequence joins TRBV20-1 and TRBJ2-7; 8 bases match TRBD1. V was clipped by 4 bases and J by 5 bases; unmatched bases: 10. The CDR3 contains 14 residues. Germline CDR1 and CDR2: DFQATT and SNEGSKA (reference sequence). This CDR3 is CSANPPDRANEQYF. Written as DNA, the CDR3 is TGCAGTGCTAACCCCCCGGACAGGGCCAACGAGCAGTACTTC.

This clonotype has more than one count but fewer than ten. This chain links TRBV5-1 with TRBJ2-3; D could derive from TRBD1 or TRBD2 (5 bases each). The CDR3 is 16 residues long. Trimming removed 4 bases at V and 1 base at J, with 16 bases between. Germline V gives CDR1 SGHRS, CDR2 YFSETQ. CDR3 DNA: TGCGCCAGCAGCCCTTACAATCGGGGCGGCACAGATACGCAGTATTTT. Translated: CASSPYNRGGTDTQYF.

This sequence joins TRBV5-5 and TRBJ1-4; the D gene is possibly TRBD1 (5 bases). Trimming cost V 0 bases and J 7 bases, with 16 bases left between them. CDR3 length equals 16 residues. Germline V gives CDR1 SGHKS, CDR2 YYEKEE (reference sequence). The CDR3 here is CASSLGDHLWSEKLFF. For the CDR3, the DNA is TGTGCCAGCAGCTTGGGGGACCACTTATGGAGTGAAAAACTGTTTTTT.

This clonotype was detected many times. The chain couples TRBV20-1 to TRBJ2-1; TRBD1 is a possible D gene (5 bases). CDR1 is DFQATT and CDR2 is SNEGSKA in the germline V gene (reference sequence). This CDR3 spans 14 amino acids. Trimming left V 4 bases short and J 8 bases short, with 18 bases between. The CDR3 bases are TGCAGTGCTATTCACAGGATTGGGTGGTATGAGCAGTTCTTC. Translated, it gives CSAIHRIGWYEQFF.

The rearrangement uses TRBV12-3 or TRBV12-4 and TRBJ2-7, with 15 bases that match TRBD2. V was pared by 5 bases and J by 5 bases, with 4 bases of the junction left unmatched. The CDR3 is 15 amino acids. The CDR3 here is CASSMGLAGGNEQYF. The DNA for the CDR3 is TGTGCCAGCAGTATGGGACTAGCGGGAGGCAACGAGCAGTACTTC.

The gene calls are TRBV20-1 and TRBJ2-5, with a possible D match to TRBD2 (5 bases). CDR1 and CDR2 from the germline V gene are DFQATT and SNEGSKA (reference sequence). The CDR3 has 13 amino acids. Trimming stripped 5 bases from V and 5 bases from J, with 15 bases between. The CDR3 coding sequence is TGCAGTGCTCGAGGACTCCCGGTCGAGACCCAGTACTTC. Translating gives CSARGLPVETQYF.

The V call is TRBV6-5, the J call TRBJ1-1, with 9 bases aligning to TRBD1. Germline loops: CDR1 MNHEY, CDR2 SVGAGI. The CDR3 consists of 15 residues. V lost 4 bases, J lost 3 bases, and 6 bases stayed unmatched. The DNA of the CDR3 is TGTGCCAGCAGTTCGCCGGGACAGGGCTACACTGAAGCTTTCTTT. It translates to CASSSPGQGYTEAFF.

This chain's CDR3 is CASSPDIRGPYEQYF. In DNA form, the CDR3 reads TGTGCCAGCAGCCCCGATATACGGGGGCCTTACGAGCAGTACTTC. The chain is built from TRBV9 and TRBJ2-7; D assignment may be TRBD1 or TRBD2 (6 bases each). The CDR3 spans 15 residues. The V end lost 4 bases, the J end lost 4 bases, and 18 bases lay between the germline ends. Germline loops: CDR1 SGDLS, CDR2 YYNGEE.

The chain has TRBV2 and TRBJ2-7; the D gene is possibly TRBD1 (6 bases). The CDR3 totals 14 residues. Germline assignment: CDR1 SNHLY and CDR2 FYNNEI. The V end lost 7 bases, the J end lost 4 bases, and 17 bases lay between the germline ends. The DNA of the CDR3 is TGTGCCAGCAAAGACAGGCTAGGGGGATACGAGCAGTACTTC. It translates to CASKDRLGGYEQYF.

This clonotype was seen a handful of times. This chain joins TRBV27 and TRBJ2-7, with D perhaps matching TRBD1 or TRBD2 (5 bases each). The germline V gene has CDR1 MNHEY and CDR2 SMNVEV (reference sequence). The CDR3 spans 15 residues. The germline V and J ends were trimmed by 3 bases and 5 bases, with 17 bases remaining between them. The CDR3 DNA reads TGTGCCAGCAGTTTTATACAGGTGGGGAGAGACGAGCAGTACTTC. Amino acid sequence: CASSFIQVGRDEQYF.

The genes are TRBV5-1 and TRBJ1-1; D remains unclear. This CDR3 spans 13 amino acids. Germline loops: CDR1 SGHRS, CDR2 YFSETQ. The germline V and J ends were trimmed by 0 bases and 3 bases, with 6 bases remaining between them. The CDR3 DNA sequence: TGCGCCAGCAGCTTGGAACAAGACACTGAAGCTTTCTTT. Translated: CASSLEQDTEAFF.